This TCR beta chain was identified in a study of vaccination effects on CD4 cells after COVID-19. In the study overall: Vaccine administered to participants consisted of two doses of either BNT162b2 or mRNA-1273. Sampling of a couple of convalescent patients took place 16 days and one week prior to vaccination. Study-level findings and limits: Infection- and vaccine-induced clones contracted markedly late after vaccination.

This clone was recorded a few times. Its antigen is still unknown. Sequencing was performed with immunoSEQ multiplex PCR; in TCRdb, only in-frame clones are kept and a portion is missing. Of approximately 29,000 clones listed, about 69% were seen once; the top ten hold 25% to 30%. The germline V and J ends were trimmed by 0 bases and 1 base, with 7 bases remaining between them. The CDR3 runs 14 residues. CDR1 and CDR2 (germline): SGDLS, YYNGEE. Ahead of sequencing, the ViraFEST assay grew antigen-specific CD4+ T cells using viral peptide pools. With about 9 days of culture completed, CD4+ T cells were isolated. This person caught SARS-CoV-2 sometime from March to December 2020, and PCR testing confirmed the infection. A few million PBMC were placed in each well, which was supplemented with approximately 10 IU/ml IL-2 and 8.5 to 10 ug/ml peptides.

The rearrangement joins TRBV9 to TRBJ1-1, with D uncertain. This TCR was sampled from a human donor who had a prior SARS-CoV-2 infection. The sample in question was CD4+ T cells from PBMCs cultured with a peptide pool, obtained before COVID-19 vaccination. CDR3: CASSVAPENTEAFF. CDR3 sequence (DNA): TGTGCCAGCAGCGTAGCGCCGGAGAACACTGAAGCTTTCTTT.